This TCR beta chain stems from a study of shared clonotypes between healthy human individuals. Across the whole study: Every donor yielded three CD4 naive, three CD4 memory, two CD8 naive and one CD8 memory plate. Regarding the study as a whole: A handful of donors had around 5.5% of their naive CD4 clonotypes in common.

Generated by immunoSEQ multiplex PCR, the TCRdb table keeps only in-frame clones and is missing some. The sample holds approximately 980,000 clones; about three quarters are singletons and the top ten take over 1.3%. Turning to this clone: Its cognate antigen is unknown.

A CD45RA-negative memory subset and a CD45RA+ naive subset were separated from the CD4+ cells. CDR3 length: 15 residues. The ends lost 1 base at V and 6 bases at J; junction bases unmatched: 7. Germline CDR1 and CDR2: SGHTA and FQGNSA. The TCR sequence derives from a man aged 18 to 29 in good health. J is TRBJ1-1 and V is TRBV7-2; 8 bases line up with TRBD1. Sequencing was carried out using memory CD4+ T cells sorted from blood. Stated subset: CD45RA-negative fraction. The CDR3 nucleotides read TGTGCCAGCAGCTTAGTTGCAGGGGGCAAGGCTGAAGCTTTCTTT. Protein product: CASSLVAGGKAEAFF.